These 11 T cell receptor beta chains were all obtained from the same sample, sequenced in a study of blood T cell repertoires in COVID-19. Sequencing was performed with immunoSEQ multiplex PCR; in TCRdb, only in-frame clones are kept and a portion is missing. Here the sample spans fewer than 250,000 clones, roughly 80% being singletons. Sequencing used peripheral blood. The source of these receptors is a woman of 80 years or more with COVID-19, enrolled during active disease.

The chain links TRBV2 to TRBJ2-3; 10 bases fit TRBD1. This CDR3 has 16 amino acids. CDR1 is SNHLY, CDR2 FYNNEI, per germline. Germline trimming cut 6 bases from V and 1 base from J; bases unmatched to any gene: 7. CDR3 coding DNA: TGTGCCAGCAGAAGGGGGACAGGGGCCGGCACAGATACGCAGTATTTT. It codes for CASRRGTGAGTDTQYF.

The CDR3 DNA reads as TGTGCCTGGAGAGGCAGGGTGTTTGGTGAAGCTTTCTTT. Protein product: CAWRGRVFGEAFF. The V and J genes are TRBV30 and TRBJ1-1, with D perhaps matching TRBD1 (5 bases). Per the germline V gene, CDR1 is GTSNPN and CDR2 is SVGIG (reference sequence). The CDR3 loop spans 13 amino acids. V was shortened by 3 bases and J by 7 bases, with 15 bases between the two germline ends.

The chain uses TRBV11-2 and TRBJ2-1, with TRBD1 identical over 11 bases. The ends lost 5 bases at V and 1 base at J; junction bases unmatched: 13. This CDR3 comprises 19 residues. Germline V gene lookup returns CDR1 SGHAT and CDR2 FQNNGV. The CDR3 loop is CASSPRTGGGVRSYNEQFF. The DNA for the CDR3 is TGTGCCAGCAGCCCGAGGACAGGGGGCGGTGTTAGGTCCTACAATGAGCAGTTCTTC.

The chain employs TRBV10-3 and TRBJ2-7; 8 nucleotides agree with TRBD1. CDR1 is ENHRY and CDR2 is SYGVKD in the germline V gene. V was clipped by 4 bases and J by 6 bases; unmatched bases: 5. The CDR3 runs to 13 residues. CDR3 coding DNA: TGTGCCATCAGTGTAGACAGGGGTAGCGAGCAGTACGTC. Translated, it gives CAISVDRGSEQYV.

This clone has a handful of counts. The chain couples TRBV6-5 to TRBJ1-6; a possible D gene is TRBD1 (5 bases). Germline assignment: CDR1 MNHEY and CDR2 SVGAGI. The CDR3 spans 14 residues. The V end was cut by 6 bases, the J end by 9 bases, with 15 bases between. The CDR3 bases are TGTGCCAGCAGGGACGGAGGGGCGGTTTCACCCCTCCACTTT. Its translation is CASRDGGAVSPLHF.

The sample holds a few counts of this clone. The chain uses TRBV29-1 and TRBJ2-7, with 8 bases aligning to TRBD1. CDR3 length: 14 residues. The germline V gene encodes CDR1 SQVTM and CDR2 ANQGSEA. With 7 bases clipped from V and 1 base from J, the junction kept 9 bases outside the gene matches. CDR3 in amino acids: CSEGQVTLSYEQYF. For the CDR3, the DNA is TGCAGCGAGGGACAGGTAACTCTATCCTACGAGCAGTACTTC.

The chain combines TRBV2 with TRBJ1-1, with D possibly being TRBD1 (5 bases). Germline CDR1 is SNHLY and CDR2 is FYNNEI. V was cut by 4 bases and J by 4 bases, with 19 bases left in between. The CDR3 consists of 16 residues. The CDR3 DNA is TGTGCCAGCAGTGTATCGCAGGGTAACGTCGGCACTGAAGCTTTCTTT. This codes for CASSVSQGNVGTEAFF.

This clone was detected only a few times. V is TRBV19 and J is TRBJ1-1; D call uncertain. CDR3 length equals 11 residues. CDR1 is LNHDA, CDR2 SQIVND, per germline (reference sequence). Between the trimmed V and J ends, which lost 8 bases and 3 bases, there was a span of 7 bases. This CDR3 reads CASAGYTEAFF. In DNA, the CDR3 is TGTGCCAGTGCGGGTTACACTGAAGCTTTCTTT. Supplemented by reference TRBV19 and TRBJ1-1, the full variable domain reads DGGITQSPKYLFRKEGQNVTLSCEQNLNHDAMYWYRQDPGQGLRLIYYSQIVNDFQKGDIAEGYSVSREKKESFPLTVTSAQKNPTAFYLCASAGYTEAFFGQGTRLTVV.

The rearrangement links TRBV18 to TRBJ1-6; perhaps TRBD1 as D (6 bases). Germline CDR1 reads KGHSH; CDR2 reads LQKENI. The CDR3 loop spans 17 amino acids. The V end was cut by 4 bases, the J end by 5 bases, with 18 bases between. CDR3 nucleotides: TGTGCCAGCTCACTTCTTACAGGGAAGAAGGATAATTCACCCCTCCACTTT. Its protein is CASSLLTGKKDNSPLHF. The variable domain in full, completed from reference TRBV18 and TRBJ1-6, reads NAGVMQNPRHLVRRRGQEARLRCSPMKGHSHVYWYRQLPEEGLKFMVYLQKENIIDESGMPKERFSAEFPKEGPSILRIQQVVRGDSAAYFCASSLLTGKKDNSPLHFGNGTRLTVT.

In its sample, this clone was seen a few times. J is TRBJ1-4 and V is TRBV9; possibly TRBD1 for D (6 bases). Germline V CDR1 and CDR2: SGDLS, YYNGEE. The CDR3 length is 17 residues. With 0 bases removed from V and 2 bases from J, the gap between germline ends came to 14 bases. The CDR3 coding sequence is TGTGCCAGCAGCGTAGCTACGGGGGGCCTTACTAATGAAAAACTGTTTTTT. Amino acids: CASSVATGGLTNEKLFF.

The genes are TRBV3-1 (or the pseudogene TRBV3-2) and TRBJ1-2, with D unresolved. The germline CDR1 and CDR2 sequences are LGHDT and YNNKEL (reference sequence). Trimming removed 8 bases from V and 6 bases from J, with 22 bases in between. The CDR3 is 15 amino acids. The CDR3 DNA follows: TGTGCCAGCGGCACGGAGTACGAGATTATCAATGGCTACACCTTC. Translation: CASGTEYEIINGYTF.